This T cell receptor beta chain was sequenced for a study of regulatory and conventional T cells in RAG deficiency. Overall study findings and caveats: Omenn patients showed >85% Treg-Tconv overlap and shorter CDR3 lengths.

About this clone itself: The antigen is not known.

V lost 6 bases to trimming and J lost 9 bases; unmatched junction nucleotides: 8. Per germline, CDR1 MNHEY and CDR2 SMNVEV (reference sequence). CDR3 size: 14 residues. Regulatory T cells were sorted from blood as CD4+ CD25-high CD127-low cells. Data came from immunoSEQ multiplex PCR; TCRdb stores just in-frame clones and leaves some out. Here the sample spans over 7,000 clones, approximately 89% being singletons. The data were also submitted as part of a second study, on regulatory T cells. From that second work: Primers: 52 TRBV forward and 13 TRBJ reverse.

The TCR comes from a human donor in good health. The chain carries TRBV27 and TRBJ2-1; 10 bases are a match to TRBD2. Sequencing input: CD127- CD25+ CD4+ Tregs sorted from blood. DNA of the CDR3: TGTGCCAGCAGGAAGCGAGCGGGGGGGGGTGAGCAGTTCTTC. It specifies CASRKRAGGGEQFF.